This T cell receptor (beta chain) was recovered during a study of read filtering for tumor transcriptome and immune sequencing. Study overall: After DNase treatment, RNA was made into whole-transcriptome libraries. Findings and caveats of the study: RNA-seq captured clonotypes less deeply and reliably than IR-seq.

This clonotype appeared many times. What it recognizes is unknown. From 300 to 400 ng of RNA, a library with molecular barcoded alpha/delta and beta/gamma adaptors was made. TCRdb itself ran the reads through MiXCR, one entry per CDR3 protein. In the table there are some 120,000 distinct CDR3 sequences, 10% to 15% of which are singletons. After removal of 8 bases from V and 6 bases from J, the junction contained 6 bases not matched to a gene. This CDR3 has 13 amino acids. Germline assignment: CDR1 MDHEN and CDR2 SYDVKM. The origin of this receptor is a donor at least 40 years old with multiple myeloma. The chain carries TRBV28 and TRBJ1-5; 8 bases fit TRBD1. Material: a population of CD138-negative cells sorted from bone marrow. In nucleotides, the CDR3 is TGTGCCAGCCAAGGACAGGGCGGTCAGCCCCAGCATTTT. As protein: CASQGQGGQPQHF.